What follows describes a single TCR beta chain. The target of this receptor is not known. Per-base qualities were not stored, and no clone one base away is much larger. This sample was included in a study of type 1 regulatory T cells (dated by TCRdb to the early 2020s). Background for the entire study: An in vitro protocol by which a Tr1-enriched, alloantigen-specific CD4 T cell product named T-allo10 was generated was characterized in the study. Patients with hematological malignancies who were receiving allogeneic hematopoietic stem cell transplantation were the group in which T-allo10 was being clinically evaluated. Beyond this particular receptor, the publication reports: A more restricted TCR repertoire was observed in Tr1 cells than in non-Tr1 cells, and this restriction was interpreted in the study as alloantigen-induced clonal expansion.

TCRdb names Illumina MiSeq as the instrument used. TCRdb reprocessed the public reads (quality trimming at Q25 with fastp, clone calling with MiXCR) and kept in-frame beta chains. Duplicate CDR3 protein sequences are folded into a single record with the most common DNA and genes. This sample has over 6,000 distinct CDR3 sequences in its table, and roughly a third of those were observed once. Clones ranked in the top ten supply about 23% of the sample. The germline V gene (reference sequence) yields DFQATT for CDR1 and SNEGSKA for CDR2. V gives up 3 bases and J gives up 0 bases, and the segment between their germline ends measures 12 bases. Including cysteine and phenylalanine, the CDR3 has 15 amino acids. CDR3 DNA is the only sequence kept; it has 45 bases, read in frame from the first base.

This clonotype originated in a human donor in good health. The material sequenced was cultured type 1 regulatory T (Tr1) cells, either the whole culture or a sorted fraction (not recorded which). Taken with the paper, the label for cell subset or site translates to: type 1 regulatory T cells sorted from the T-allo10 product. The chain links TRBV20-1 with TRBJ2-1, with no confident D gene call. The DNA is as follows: TGCAGTGCTAGGGAGAGTTTTAGCTCCTACAATGAGCAGTTCTTC. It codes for CSARESFSSYNEQFF.